The 7 T cell receptor beta chains below were found in one sample sequenced in a study of identical twins. TCRdb used MiXCR to reprocess the 5' RACE reads, holding one entry per CDR3 protein. The data show some 210,000 distinct CDR3 sequences, about 16% seen once. These data also formed part of another study, on T cells expressing NK-cell markers.

Input material: CD8+ T cells sorted from blood. The receptors come from a woman younger than 30 in good health.

There are a few counts of this clonotype. This CDR3 is CASTLSDQPQHF. The CDR3 bases are TGTGCCAGCACCCTATCCGATCAGCCCCAGCATTTT. The V gene is TRBV12-3 or TRBV12-4, the J gene TRBJ1-5; D remains ambiguous. The CDR3 runs to 12 residues. Trimming cost V 7 bases and J 5 bases, with 9 bases left between them.

The J gene is TRBJ2-7, the V gene TRBV5-1; D possibly matches TRBD1 or TRBD2 (5 bases each). V was pared by 2 bases and J by 0 bases, with 12 bases between. The CDR3 contains 15 residues. Germline V gives CDR1 SGHRS, CDR2 YFSETQ. This chain's CDR3 is CASSFEGMGSYEQYF. The CDR3 coding sequence is TGCGCCAGCAGCTTTGAGGGGATGGGCTCCTACGAGCAGTACTTC.

This clonotype has at least ten counts. The chain uses TRBV5-1 and TRBJ1-1; D possibly corresponds to TRBD1 (6 bases). This CDR3 region has 12 residues. Trimming pared 2 bases from V and 8 bases from J, leaving 10 bases between. CDR1 and CDR2 (germline): SGHRS, YFSETQ. The CDR3 reads CASSFGGGEAFF. CDR3 in DNA: TGCGCCAGCAGCTTCGGAGGGGGAGAAGCTTTCTTT.

The CDR3 bases are TGTGCCAGCAGCCTAGCGGGGGGTACCGTGGACGAGCAGTACTTC. Protein sequence: CASSLAGGTVDEQYF. The V and J genes are TRBV12-3 or TRBV12-4 and TRBJ2-7, with 11 bases matching TRBD2. This CDR3 comprises 15 residues. V lost 6 bases and J lost 5; bases outside the gene matches: 9.

The V and J genes are TRBV2 and TRBJ1-2; D gene ambiguous. The CDR3 totals 16 residues. Germline V CDR1 and CDR2: SNHLY, FYNNEI. Trimming shortened V by 0 bases and J by 0 bases, and 11 bases separated the two germline ends. The CDR3 bases are TGTGCCAGCAGTGAAGCGCTTCGCGGAACTAACTATGGCTACACCTTC. This sequence encodes CASSEALRGTNYGYTF.

This clonotype was counted a few times. The rearrangement links TRBV4-3 to TRBJ1-4, with D possibly matching TRBD1 (6 bases). The CDR3 consists of 16 residues. V lost 5 bases to trimming and J lost 9 bases, with 22 bases between them. The germline V gene has CDR1 LGHNA and CDR2 YSLEER. In DNA form, the CDR3 reads TGCGCCAGCAGCGGGGCTGAATGGGACACCGATAAAAAACTGTTTTTT. This encodes CASSGAEWDTDKKLFF.

This clonotype rates as medium-sized (0.01 to 0.1%). This chain connects TRBV3-2 to TRBJ2-2. TRBV3-2 is noted as a pseudogene. The CDR3 consists of 13 residues. CDR3 amino acids: CASSHDNTGELFF. The CDR3 DNA reads as TGTGCCAGCAGCCATGATAACACCGGGGAGCTGTTTTTT.